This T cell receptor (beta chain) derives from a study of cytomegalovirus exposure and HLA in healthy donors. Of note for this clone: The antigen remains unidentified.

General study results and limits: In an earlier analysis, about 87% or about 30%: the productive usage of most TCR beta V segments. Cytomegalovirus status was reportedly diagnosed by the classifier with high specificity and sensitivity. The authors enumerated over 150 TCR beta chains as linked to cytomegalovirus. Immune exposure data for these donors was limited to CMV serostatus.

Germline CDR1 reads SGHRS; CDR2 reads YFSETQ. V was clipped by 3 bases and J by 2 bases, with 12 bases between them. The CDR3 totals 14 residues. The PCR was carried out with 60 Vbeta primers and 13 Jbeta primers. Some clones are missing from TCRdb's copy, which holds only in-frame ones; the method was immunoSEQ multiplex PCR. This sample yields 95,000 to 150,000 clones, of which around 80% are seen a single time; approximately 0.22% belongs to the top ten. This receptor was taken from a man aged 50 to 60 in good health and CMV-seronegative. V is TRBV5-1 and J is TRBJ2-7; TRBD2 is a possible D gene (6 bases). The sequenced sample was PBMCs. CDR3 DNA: TGCGCCAGCAGCTCGGAGGGGAGACCCTACGAGCAGTACTTC. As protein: CASSSEGRPYEQYF.